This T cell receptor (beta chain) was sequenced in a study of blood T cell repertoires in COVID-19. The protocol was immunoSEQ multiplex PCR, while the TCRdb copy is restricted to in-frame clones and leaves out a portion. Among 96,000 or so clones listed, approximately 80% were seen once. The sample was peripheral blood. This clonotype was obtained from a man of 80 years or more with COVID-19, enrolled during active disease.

The chain's CDR3 is CASSPRDSYNSPLHF. For the CDR3, the DNA is TGTGCCAGCAGCCCCCGGGACAGCTATAATTCACCCCTCCACTTT. This chain joins TRBV3-1 (or the pseudogene TRBV3-2) and TRBJ1-6; 7 nucleotides match TRBD1. Germline V gene lookup returns CDR1 LGHDT and CDR2 YNNKEL (reference sequence). The CDR3 has 15 amino acids. Losses at the gene ends were 4 bases for V and 3 bases for J; bases not matched to a gene: 3.